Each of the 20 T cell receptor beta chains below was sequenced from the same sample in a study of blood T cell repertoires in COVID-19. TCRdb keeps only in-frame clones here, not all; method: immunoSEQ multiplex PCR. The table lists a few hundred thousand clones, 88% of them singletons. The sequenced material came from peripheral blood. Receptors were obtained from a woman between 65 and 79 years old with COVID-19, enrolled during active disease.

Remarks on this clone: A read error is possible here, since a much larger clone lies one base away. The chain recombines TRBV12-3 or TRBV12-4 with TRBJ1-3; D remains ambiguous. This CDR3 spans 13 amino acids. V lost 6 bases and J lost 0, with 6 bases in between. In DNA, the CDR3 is TGTGCCAGCAGGGTGAGCTCTGGAAACACCATATATTTT. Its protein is CASRVSSGNTIYF.

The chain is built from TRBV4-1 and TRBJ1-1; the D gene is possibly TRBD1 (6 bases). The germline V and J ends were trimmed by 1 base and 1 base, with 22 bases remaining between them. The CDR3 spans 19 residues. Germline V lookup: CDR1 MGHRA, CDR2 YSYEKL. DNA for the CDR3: TGCGCCAGCAGCCAAGTTGCCCTCCCCCTTACAGGGCAGAACACTGAAGCTTTCTTT. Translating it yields CASSQVALPLTGQNTEAFF.

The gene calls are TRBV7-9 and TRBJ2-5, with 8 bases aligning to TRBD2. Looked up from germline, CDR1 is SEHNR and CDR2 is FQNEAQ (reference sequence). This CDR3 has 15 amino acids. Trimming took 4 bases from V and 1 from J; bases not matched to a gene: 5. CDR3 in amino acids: CASSSLAGPQETQYF. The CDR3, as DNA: TGTGCCAGCAGCTCGCTAGCGGGTCCCCAAGAGACCCAGTACTTC.

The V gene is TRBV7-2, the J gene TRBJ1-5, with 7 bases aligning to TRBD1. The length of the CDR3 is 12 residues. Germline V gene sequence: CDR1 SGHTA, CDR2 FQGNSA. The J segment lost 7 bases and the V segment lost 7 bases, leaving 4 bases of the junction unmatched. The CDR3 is CASKGAGQPQHF. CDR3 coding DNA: TGTGCCAGCAAGGGGGCAGGCCAGCCCCAGCATTTT. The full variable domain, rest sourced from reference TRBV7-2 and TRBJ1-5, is GAGVSQSPSNKVTEKGKDVELRCDPISGHTALYWYRQSLGQGLEFLIYFQGNSAPDKSGLPSDRFSAERTGGSVSTLTIQRTQQEDSAVYLCASKGAGQPQHFGDGTRLSIL.

The CDR3 spells CASSEITQGLGSPLHF. The CDR3, as DNA: TGTGCCAGCAGTGAGATTACTCAGGGGCTTGGTTCACCCCTCCACTTT. The gene calls are TRBV2 and TRBJ1-6; maybe TRBD1 (6 bases). Trimming took 3 bases from V and 9 from J, leaving 18 bases between them. The CDR3 contains 16 residues. CDR1 SNHLY and CDR2 FYNNEI come from the germline V gene.

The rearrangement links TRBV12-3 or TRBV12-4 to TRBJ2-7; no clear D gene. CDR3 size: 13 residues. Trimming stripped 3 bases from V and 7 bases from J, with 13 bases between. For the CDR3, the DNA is TGTGCCAGCAGTTTCCCTGGCCCTAGGGAGCAGTACTTC. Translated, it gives CASSFPGPREQYF.

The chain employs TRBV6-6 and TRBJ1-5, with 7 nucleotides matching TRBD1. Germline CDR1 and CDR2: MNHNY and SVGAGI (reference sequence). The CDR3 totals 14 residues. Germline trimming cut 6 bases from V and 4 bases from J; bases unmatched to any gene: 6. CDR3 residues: CASSQDRANQPQHF. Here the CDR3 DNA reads TGTGCCAGCAGCCAAGACAGGGCGAATCAGCCCCAGCATTTT.

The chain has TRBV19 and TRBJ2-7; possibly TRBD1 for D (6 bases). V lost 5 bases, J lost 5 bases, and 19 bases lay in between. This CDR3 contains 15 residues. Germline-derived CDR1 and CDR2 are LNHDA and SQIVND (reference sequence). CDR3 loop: CASSYAAGVYDEQYF. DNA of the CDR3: TGTGCCAGTAGTTACGCGGCAGGGGTTTACGACGAGCAGTACTTC.

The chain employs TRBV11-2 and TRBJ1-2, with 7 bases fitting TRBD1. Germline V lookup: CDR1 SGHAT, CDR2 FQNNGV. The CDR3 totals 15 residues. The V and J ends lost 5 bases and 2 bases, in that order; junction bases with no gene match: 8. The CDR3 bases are TGTGCCAGCAGCCAAACGGGACAGAACAACTATGGCTACACCTTC. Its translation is CASSQTGQNNYGYTF.

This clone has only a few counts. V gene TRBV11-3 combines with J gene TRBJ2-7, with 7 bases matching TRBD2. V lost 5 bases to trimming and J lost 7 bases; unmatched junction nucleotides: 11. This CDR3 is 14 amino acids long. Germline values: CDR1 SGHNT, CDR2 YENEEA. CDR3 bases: TGTGCCAGCAGCCTATCTACTAGCGTCAGGGAGCAGTACTTC. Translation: CASSLSTSVREQYF. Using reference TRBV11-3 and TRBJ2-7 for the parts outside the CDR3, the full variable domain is EAGVVQSPRYKIIEKKQPVAFWCNPISGHNTLYWYLQNLGQGPELLIRYENEEAVDDSQLPKDRFSAERLKGVDSTLKIQPAELGDSAVYLCASSLSTSVREQYFGPGTRLTVT.

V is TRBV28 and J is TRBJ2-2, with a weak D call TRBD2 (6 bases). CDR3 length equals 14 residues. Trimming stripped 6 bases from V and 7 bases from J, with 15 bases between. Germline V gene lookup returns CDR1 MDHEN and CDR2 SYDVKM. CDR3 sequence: CASSGGTVGGELFF. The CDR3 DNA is TGTGCCAGCAGCGGAGGGACGGTCGGCGGGGAGCTGTTTTTT.

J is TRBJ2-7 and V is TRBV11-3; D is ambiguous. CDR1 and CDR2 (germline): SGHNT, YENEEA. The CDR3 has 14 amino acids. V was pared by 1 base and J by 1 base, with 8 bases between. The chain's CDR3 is CASSLAGVSYEQYF. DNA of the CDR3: TGTGCCAGCAGCTTAGCCGGAGTATCCTACGAGCAGTACTTC. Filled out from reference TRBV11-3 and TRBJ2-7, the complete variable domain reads EAGVVQSPRYKIIEKKQPVAFWCNPISGHNTLYWYLQNLGQGPELLIRYENEEAVDDSQLPKDRFSAERLKGVDSTLKIQPAELGDSAVYLCASSLAGVSYEQYFGPGTRLTVT.

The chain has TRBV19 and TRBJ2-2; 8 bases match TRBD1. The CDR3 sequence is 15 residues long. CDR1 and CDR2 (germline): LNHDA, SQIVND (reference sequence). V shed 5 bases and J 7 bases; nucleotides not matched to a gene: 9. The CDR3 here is CASSPRTGRNGELFF. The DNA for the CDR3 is TGTGCCAGTAGTCCGCGGACAGGGCGAAACGGGGAGCTGTTTTTT.

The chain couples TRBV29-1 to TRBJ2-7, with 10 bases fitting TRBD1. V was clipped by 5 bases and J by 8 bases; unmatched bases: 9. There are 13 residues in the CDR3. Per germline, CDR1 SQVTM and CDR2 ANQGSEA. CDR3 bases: TGCAGCGTTTACGGGGACAGGGGACTTCAGCAGTACTTC. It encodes CSVYGDRGLQQYF.

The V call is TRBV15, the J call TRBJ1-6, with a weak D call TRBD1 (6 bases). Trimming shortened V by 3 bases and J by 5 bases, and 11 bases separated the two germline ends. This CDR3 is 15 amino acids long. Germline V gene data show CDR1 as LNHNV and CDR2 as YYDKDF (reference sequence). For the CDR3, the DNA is TGTGCCACCAGCAGCGGGACACCGAATAATTCACCCCTCCACTTT. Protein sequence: CATSSGTPNNSPLHF.

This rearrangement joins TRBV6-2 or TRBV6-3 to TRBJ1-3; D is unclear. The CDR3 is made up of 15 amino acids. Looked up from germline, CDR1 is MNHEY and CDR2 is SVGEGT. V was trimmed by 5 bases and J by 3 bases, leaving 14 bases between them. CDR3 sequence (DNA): TGTGCCAGCAGTCCCCGGGAGGGTAGTGGAAACACCATATATTTT. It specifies CASSPREGSGNTIYF.

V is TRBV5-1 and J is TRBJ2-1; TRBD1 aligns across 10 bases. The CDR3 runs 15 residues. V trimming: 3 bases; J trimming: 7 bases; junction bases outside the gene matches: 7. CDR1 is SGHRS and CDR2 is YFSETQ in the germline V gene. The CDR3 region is CASSWGQGRNNEQFF. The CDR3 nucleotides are TGCGCCAGCAGCTGGGGACAGGGGCGGAATAATGAGCAGTTCTTC.

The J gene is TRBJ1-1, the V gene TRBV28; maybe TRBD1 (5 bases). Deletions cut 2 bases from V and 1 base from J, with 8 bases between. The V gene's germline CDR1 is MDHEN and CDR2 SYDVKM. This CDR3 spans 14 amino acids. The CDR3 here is CASSLRQGNTEAFF. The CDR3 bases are TGTGCCAGCAGTTTACGGCAGGGGAACACTGAAGCTTTCTTT.

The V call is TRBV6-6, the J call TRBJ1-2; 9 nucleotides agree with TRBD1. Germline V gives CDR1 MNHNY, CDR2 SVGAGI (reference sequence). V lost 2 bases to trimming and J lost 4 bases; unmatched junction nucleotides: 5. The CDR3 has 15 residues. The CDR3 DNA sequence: TGTGCCAGCAGTTACGGCACAGGGGGCGCCTATGGCTACACCTTC. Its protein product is CASSYGTGGAYGYTF.

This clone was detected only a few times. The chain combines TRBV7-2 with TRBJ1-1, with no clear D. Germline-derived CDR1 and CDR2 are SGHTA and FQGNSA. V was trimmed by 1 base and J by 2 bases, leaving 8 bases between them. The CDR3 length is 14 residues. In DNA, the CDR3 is TGTGCCAGCAGCTTAGGGCAGATTAACACTGAAGCTTTCTTT. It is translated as CASSLGQINTEAFF.